These 13 T cell receptor beta chains were sequenced from one sample in a study of OX40 agonist ivuxolimab in advanced cancers. TCRdb's table, derived via immunoSEQ multiplex PCR, lists solely in-frame clones and lacks some. Of tens of thousands of clones listed, around 90% are singletons. The material sequenced was CD4+ or CD8+ T cells sorted from blood, taken in a trial of the OX40 agonist ivuxolimab. Receptor source: an adult with an advanced solid tumor such as melanoma, head and neck, liver or kidney cancer.

The chain is built from TRBV4-3 and TRBJ2-5; tentatively, D is TRBD1 (6 bases). Germline V gene data show CDR1 as LGHNA and CDR2 as YSLEER. The V and J ends lost 4 bases and 2 bases respectively, with 8 bases between them. The CDR3 is 13 amino acids. The CDR3 region is CASSPTGQETQYF. As DNA, the CDR3 is TGCGCCAGCAGCCCTACAGGGCAAGAGACCCAGTACTTC.

V usage is TRBV29-1 and J usage is TRBJ2-1, with 8 positions matching TRBD2. This CDR3 comprises 14 residues. In germline, CDR1 is SQVTM, CDR2 ANQGSEA. Trimming took 8 bases from V and 7 from J; bases not matched to a gene: 13. The CDR3 bases are TGCAGCAATAGAGGGGCGGGGGGTTGGAATGAGCAGTTCTTC. Protein product: CSNRGAGGWNEQFF.

This clone was seen once. The chain joins TRBV4-1 to TRBJ2-3, with D uncertain. Germline assignment: CDR1 MGHRA and CDR2 YSYEKL. This CDR3 comprises 12 residues. The ends were cut back, 1 base at V and 7 bases at J, with 6 bases in the middle. This CDR3 reads CASSQVVNTQYF. The CDR3 bases are TGCGCCAGCAGCCAAGTAGTAAATACGCAGTATTTT.

The V gene is TRBV5-6, the J gene TRBJ2-5; D could derive from TRBD1 or TRBD2 (5 bases each). Germline V gene sequence: CDR1 SGHDT, CDR2 YYEEEE. The CDR3 contains 13 residues. V was pared by 4 bases and J by 3 bases, with 10 bases between. The chain's CDR3 is CASSPGLKETQYF. CDR3 sequence (DNA): TGTGCCAGCAGCCCGGGGCTCAAAGAGACCCAGTACTTC.

This sequence joins TRBV5-1 and TRBJ2-5, with D uncertain. Germline values: CDR1 SGHRS, CDR2 YFSETQ. The CDR3 has 12 residues. The ends were cut back, 0 bases at V and 5 bases at J, with 5 bases in the middle. The CDR3 sequence is CASSLDLETQYF. CDR3 bases: TGCGCCAGCAGCTTGGATTTGGAGACCCAGTACTTC.

The chain employs TRBV5-6 and TRBJ2-6, with D perhaps being TRBD1 or TRBD2 (5 bases each). Trimming removed 0 bases at V and 0 bases at J, with 7 bases between. The V gene's germline CDR1 is SGHDT and CDR2 YYEEEE. CDR3 length equals 16 residues. CDR3 sequence: CASSLGGVSGANVLTF. CDR3 DNA sequence: TGTGCCAGCAGCTTGGGAGGGGTCTCTGGGGCCAACGTCCTGACTTTC.

The chain links TRBV6-5 to TRBJ2-7; D possibly corresponds to TRBD1 (6 bases). CDR3 size: 13 residues. V lost 10 bases and J lost 2, with 15 bases in between. Germline CDR1 and CDR2: MNHEY and SVGAGI. The CDR3 spells CATFAGDTYEQYF. CDR3 bases: TGTGCCACTTTCGCAGGGGACACCTACGAGCAGTACTTC.

J is TRBJ2-5 and V is TRBV18; D is unclear. Deletions cut 6 bases from V and 8 bases from J, with 16 bases between. There are 13 residues in the CDR3. From germline, CDR1 is KGHSH and CDR2 LQKENI. CDR3 protein: CASSTPDRKTQYF. The DNA for the CDR3 is TGTGCCAGCTCCACTCCCGATCGCAAAACCCAGTACTTC.

For the CDR3, the DNA is TGCGCCAGCAGCCAAGATCTTAGCGGGGTCACCGTCAATGAGCAGTTCTTC. Its protein product is CASSQDLSGVTVNEQFF. The J gene is TRBJ2-1, the V gene TRBV4-3; 8 bases align to TRBD2. Germline trimming cut 0 bases from V and 6 bases from J; bases unmatched to any gene: 10. Germline CDR1 and CDR2: LGHNA and YSLEER. The CDR3 loop spans 17 amino acids.

The V and J genes are TRBV27 and TRBJ2-1; TRBD2 aligns across 8 bases. The junction had 7 bases not matched to a gene; V was cut back by 6 bases and J by 0 bases. This CDR3 has 16 residues. CDR1 is MNHEY, CDR2 SMNVEV, per germline (reference sequence). For the CDR3, the DNA is TGTGCCAGCAGGTCGCGGGGGGTCGGCTCCTACAATGAGCAGTTCTTC. Amino acids: CASRSRGVGSYNEQFF.

The chain joins TRBV19 to TRBJ1-1; 8 bases map to TRBD1. The CDR3 contains 16 residues. From germline, CDR1 is LNHDA and CDR2 SQIVND (reference sequence). Germline trimming cut 3 bases from V and 1 base from J; bases unmatched to any gene: 7. CDR3 DNA: TGTGCCAGTAGTATTTATAGTACAGGGGGGAACACTGAAGCTTTCTTT. Its translation: CASSIYSTGGNTEAFF.

The chain combines TRBV19 with TRBJ1-5; D gene uncertain. The CDR3 has 15 residues. CDR1 is LNHDA, CDR2 SQIVND, per germline (reference sequence). V shed 5 bases and J shed 9 bases, with 20 bases lying between them. CDR3 nucleotide sequence: TGTGCCAGTAGTGCCCGGGGAACCGACGGCGGGCCCCAGCATTTT. It specifies CASSARGTDGGPQHF.

The chain couples TRBV10-1 to TRBJ1-5; possible D gene TRBD1, 5 bases. V lost 2 bases, J lost 4 bases, and 9 bases lay in between. CDR1 is WNHNN, CDR2 SYGVQD, per germline (reference sequence). This CDR3 is 14 amino acids long. The CDR3 DNA sequence: TGCGCCAGCAGTGAGGGGGAGGGGAATCAGCCCCAGCATTTT. Protein: CASSEGEGNQPQHF.